This TCR beta chain was retrieved from a study of T-cell reconstitution after alpha-beta-depleted transplantation in children. Library preparation (for TCRbeta) was performed with unique molecular identifiers. TCRdb called the PCR reads again in MiXCR, with one record for every CDR3 protein. Of more than 250,000 distinct CDR3 sequences listed, 9.9% were seen once; the top ten hold about 9.5%. Trimming pared 7 bases from V and 5 bases from J, leaving 20 bases between. This CDR3 is built from 15 residues. A few counts support this clonotype. The rearrangement joins TRBV12-3 or TRBV12-4 to TRBJ2-5, with D perhaps matching TRBD2 (6 bases). This TCR came from a human donor who donated a stem cell graft to a child with SCID. The material was PBMCs from the stem cell graft donor, obtained from the stem cell graft. The CDR3 DNA is TGTGCCAGCACACACAGAGCCGGGACTTCGGAGACCCAGTACTTC. Protein product: CASTHRAGTSETQYF.